A selection of T cell receptor beta chains follows, all from one sample in a study of shared T cell receptors in the human thymus. Some clones are missing from TCRdb's copy, which holds only in-frame ones; the method was immunoSEQ multiplex PCR. The data contain about 730,000 clones, approximately 85% of them singletons. These same data were also listed under a study on human thymus T cells.

The source material was thymocytes. These receptors originate from a girl under three years old with a congenital heart defect. The CDR3 runs from the conserved cysteine through the conserved F or W. A D gene is named only where the DNA matches it firmly. Where a row states a size, it is once, few, many or the class of an expanded clone; other rows omit it.

v_call	clone_size	d_call	j_call	cdr3_nt	cdr3_aa
TRBV11-2	NA	NA	TRBJ2-7	TGTGCCAGCCGCACGGAGGGGCCGAGCTCCTACGAGCAGTACTTC	CASRTEGPSSYEQYF
TRBV10-3	once	NA	TRBJ2-7	TGTGCCATGTCGCCCCTAGCGAGTAGCTACGAGCAGTACTTC	CAMSPLASSYEQYF
TRBV5-6	NA	NA	TRBJ1-3	TGTGCCAGCAGCTTGGATGGGCAGGGGAGCGACTCTGGAAACACCATATATTTT	CASSLDGQGSDSGNTIYF
TRBV4-1	NA	NA	TRBJ1-6	TGCGCCAGCAGCCATAAGACAGGTCGGAATTCACCCCTCCACTTT	CASSHKTGRNSPLHF
TRBV5-5	NA	NA	TRBJ2-7	TGTGCCAGCAGCTTGTTGCCTGTTACAGGAGATAACTACGAGCAGTACTTC	CASSLLPVTGDNYEQYF
TRBV29-1	NA	NA	TRBJ1-1	TGCAGCGTTGGCCCCGTATATAACATCAACGGGGTTTTGATGGCTTTCTTT	CSVGPVYNINGVLMAFF
TRBV5-5	NA	TRBD2	TRBJ2-5	TGTGCCAGCAGCTTGGGGCCAGCGGGGGGGCTCGAGACCCAGTACTTC	CASSLGPAGGLETQYF
TRBV19	NA	TRBD1	TRBJ1-2	TGTGCCAGTAACGGGACAGGGGGCACTGGCTACACCTTC	CASNGTGGTGYTF
TRBV20-1	NA	NA	TRBJ1-2	TGCAGTGCTATGACTTTTGAGCGGCCGGCCTTC	CSAMTFERPAF
TRBV4-3	NA	NA	TRBJ1-6	TGCGCCAGCAGCCAAGATGGGGCCCGATTCATGATACCCCTCCACTTT	CASSQDGARFMIPLHF
TRBV6-5	NA	NA	TRBJ2-1	TGTGCCAGCAGTTACTCGGGGGGAAACAATGAGCAGTTCTTC	CASSYSGGNNEQFF
TRBV5-4	NA	TRBD1	TRBJ1-1	TGTGCCAGCAGCTCTGACAGGGAGACGTACACTGAAGCTTTCTTT	CASSSDRETYTEAFF
TRBV6-1	NA	NA	TRBJ2-1	TGTGCCAGCAGTGACGGGGCTTTAAACGGGGGAGACCCGTGGAATGAGCAGTTCTTC	CASSDGALNGGDPWNEQFF